This entry lists 19 T cell receptor beta chains sequenced from one sample in a study of T cell repertoires in cytomegalovirus infection. Their cognate antigens are unknown. TCRdb re-derived calls from the reads in MiXCR, one entry per CDR3 protein. The sample lists approximately 990,000 distinct CDR3 sequences, around 29% occurring once. Sequencing was performed on cultured CD8+ T cells from PBMCs, taken from culture after CMV antigen stimulation. The receptors were gathered from a human donor in good health (CMV status not recorded). Some clones in this sample may be carry-over from other donors' samples.

The gene calls are TRBV6-1 and TRBJ2-1, with D tentatively TRBD1 (6 bases). The V end was cut by 6 bases, the J end by 6 bases, with 21 bases between. Germline V gene lookup returns CDR1 MNHNS and CDR2 SASEGT. There are 16 residues in the CDR3. CDR3 DNA: TGTGCCAGCAGCACCCCGGACAGTGAGTTGGTCAATGAGCAGTTCTTC. Protein product: CASSTPDSELVNEQFF.

This chain connects TRBV20-1 to TRBJ2-3; D is tentatively TRBD1 or TRBD2 (5 bases each). The V end was cut by 2 bases, the J end by 2 bases, with 17 bases between. From germline, CDR1 is DFQATT and CDR2 SNEGSKA (reference sequence). This CDR3 spans 16 amino acids. In nucleotides, the CDR3 is TGCAGTGCTAGAAGTACGGGGACCCCTGTCACAGATACGCAGTATTTT. Amino acids: CSARSTGTPVTDTQYF.

The chain carries TRBV7-2 and TRBJ2-1, with a tentative D call TRBD1 (5 bases). V was cut by 4 bases and J by 6 bases, with 13 bases left in between. The CDR3 totals 14 residues. Germline V lookup: CDR1 SGHTA, CDR2 FQGNSA. CDR3 nucleotides: TGTGCCAGCAGCTCCGACCCTGGGGCCAATGAGCAGTTCTTC. It yields the protein CASSSDPGANEQFF.

The chain links TRBV11-2 to TRBJ2-3, with 7 bases fitting TRBD2. Germline V gene lookup returns CDR1 SGHAT and CDR2 FQNNGV. Trimming took 0 bases from V and 0 from J; bases not matched to a gene: 3. The CDR3 is 16 residues long. The CDR3 DNA sequence: TGTGCCAGCAGCTTAGAATGGCGGGAGAGCACAGATACGCAGTATTTT. The encoded protein is CASSLEWRESTDTQYF.

In its sample, this clonotype was seen a few times. The V and J genes are TRBV12-3 or TRBV12-4 and TRBJ1-2; D remains ambiguous. The CDR3 has 17 residues. V was pared by 1 base and J by 0 bases, with 15 bases between. As DNA, the CDR3 is TGTGCCAGCAGTTTAGTGGTCGGGCGGAAGGCTAACTATGGCTACACCTTC. Its protein product is CASSLVVGRKANYGYTF.

The rearrangement joins TRBV18 to TRBJ2-3; 7 bases are shared with TRBD1. Germline assignment: CDR1 KGHSH and CDR2 LQKENI. The CDR3 sequence is 17 residues long. V lost 0 bases, J lost 2 bases, and 8 bases stayed unmatched. CDR3 coding DNA: TGTGCCAGCTCACCACCCTTTCCGGGACAGCCCACAGATACGCAGTATTTT. Residues: CASSPPFPGQPTDTQYF.

The V gene is TRBV2, the J gene TRBJ2-4, with D possibly TRBD1 on 6 matching bases. Germline CDR1 is SNHLY and CDR2 is FYNNEI. The CDR3 covers 17 residues. Trimming cost V 3 bases and J 2 bases, with 17 bases left between them. DNA of the CDR3: TGTGCCAGCAGTGACCACCCAGGGGAGTTTACCAAAAACATTCAGTACTTC. Residues: CASSDHPGEFTKNIQYF.

Only a few counts were recorded for this clonotype. The CDR3 sequence: CASSLEGLAGGLNTGELFF. The CDR3 DNA is TGCGCCAGCAGCCTAGAGGGACTAGCGGGGGGGCTGAACACCGGGGAGCTGTTTTTT. J is TRBJ2-2 and V is TRBV4-1; 16 bases agree with TRBD2. The CDR3 is made up of 19 amino acids. Germline CDR1 is MGHRA and CDR2 is YSYEKL. The V gene end was trimmed by 4 bases and the J gene end by 1 base; junction bases not matched to a gene: 6.

This clonotype was found a few times. The chain carries TRBV6-5 and TRBJ2-7, with no clear D. Per the germline V gene, CDR1 is MNHEY and CDR2 is SVGAGI. The CDR3 is 13 amino acids. The V end lost 2 bases, the J end lost 2 bases, and 7 bases lay between the germline ends. CDR3 coding DNA: TGTGCCAGCAGTTACGCACTCCCCTACGAGCAGTACTTC. Its protein is CASSYALPYEQYF.

This clonotype appeared once. The junction and the germline gene differ at one end; a read error may be behind it. J is TRBJ2-5 and V is TRBV7-3, with a tentative D call TRBD1 (6 bases). The CDR3 covers 11 residues. The V gene's germline CDR1 is SGHTA and CDR2 FQGTGA. The CDR3 is CASSLVRTALF. The CDR3 DNA sequence: TGTGCCAGCAGCTTAGTACGGACAGCACTATTC.

This sequence joins TRBV5-1 and TRBJ2-1; D not certain. CDR1 is SGHRS, CDR2 YFSETQ, per germline. The CDR3 sequence is 15 residues long. Trimming took 3 bases from V and 12 from J, leaving 22 bases between them. In nucleotides, the CDR3 is TGCGCCAGCAGCTCTAACAGAGCCCGAGATTTAGCGCAGTTCTTC. This codes for CASSSNRARDLAQFF.

This clonotype was recorded a few times. The chain has TRBV19 and TRBJ2-1, with D perhaps matching TRBD2 (6 bases). The V end was cut by 5 bases, the J end by 3 bases, with 14 bases between. The CDR3 consists of 15 residues. CDR1 is LNHDA, CDR2 SQIVND, per germline (reference sequence). The CDR3 DNA reads TGTGCCAGTAGTCTAACACCAGCGGGCTACAATGAGCAGTTCTTC. It encodes CASSLTPAGYNEQFF.

This clonotype has only a few counts. The chain employs TRBV2 and TRBJ2-2; D tentatively reads TRBD1 or TRBD2 (6 bases each). The CDR3 is 17 residues long. Germline V gene lookup returns CDR1 SNHLY and CDR2 FYNNEI. V was clipped by 2 bases and J by 4 bases, with 17 bases between them. The CDR3 sequence is CASSEIYPGASTGELFF. In nucleotides, the CDR3 is TGTGCCAGCAGTGAAATATACCCGGGGGCGAGCACCGGGGAGCTGTTTTTT.

The chain links TRBV7-4 to TRBJ2-2, with a possible D match to TRBD1 (6 bases). The germline V gene has CDR1 SGHVT and CDR2 SQSDAQ. This CDR3 is 15 amino acids long. Trimming stripped 5 bases from V and 6 bases from J, with 16 bases between. CDR3 DNA sequence: TGTGCCAGCAGCCCGAAACAGGGTTATCCCGGGGAGCTGTTTTTT. It yields the protein CASSPKQGYPGELFF.

The chain joins TRBV7-9 to TRBJ1-5; 7 bases fit TRBD1. This CDR3 is 14 amino acids long. V lost 5 bases and J lost 6; bases outside the gene matches: 7. Germline V lookup: CDR1 SEHNR, CDR2 FQNEAQ (reference sequence). CDR3 DNA sequence: TGTGCCAGCAGCGCCCCGACAGGGAGTCAGCCCCAGCATTTT. Its protein product is CASSAPTGSQPQHF. Full variable domain (missing parts from reference TRBV7-9 and TRBJ1-5): DTGVSQNPRHKITKRGQNVTFRCDPISEHNRLYWYRQTLGQGPEFLTYFQNEAQLEKSRLLSDRFSAERPKGSFSTLEIQRTEQGDSAMYLCASSAPTGSQPQHFGDGTRLSIL.

The CDR3 coding sequence is TGTGCCAGCAGATTCTCGGGAGCCAGCACAGATACGCAGTATTTT. Translation gives CASRFSGASTDTQYF. The V gene is TRBV6-5, the J gene TRBJ2-3, with a possible D match to TRBD2 (6 bases). The CDR3 has 15 residues. V lost 6 bases, J lost 0 bases, and 13 bases lay in between. Germline V gene sequence: CDR1 MNHEY, CDR2 SVGAGI.

In its sample, this clonotype was seen many times. The gene calls are TRBV6-1 and TRBJ2-1, with D maybe TRBD1 (6 bases). The CDR3 is 15 residues long. V lost 10 bases to trimming and J lost 2 bases, with 18 bases between them. Germline CDR1 MNHNS, CDR2 SASEGT. The CDR3 DNA is TGTGCCACCCTCTTGTACAGGGTTACCTACAATGAGCAGTTCTTC. This sequence encodes CATLLYRVTYNEQFF.

V is TRBV14 and J is TRBJ2-7; perhaps TRBD2 as D (6 bases). Trimming pared 5 bases from V and 4 bases from J, leaving 15 bases between. This CDR3 is 14 amino acids long. CDR1 is SGHDN, CDR2 FVKESK, per germline. The CDR3 sequence: CASSKGTGGYEQYF. CDR3 bases: TGTGCCAGCAGCAAAGGGACTGGCGGGTACGAGCAGTACTTC.

Many counts were recorded for this clonotype. The V gene is TRBV7-8, the J gene TRBJ1-1; D call uncertain. The CDR3 runs to 11 residues. Trimming left V 1 base short and J 9 bases short, with 6 bases between. Germline V CDR1 and CDR2: SGHVS, FQNEAQ. CDR3 amino acids: CASSLGQKAFF. DNA of the CDR3: TGTGCCAGCAGCTTAGGGCAGAAAGCTTTCTTT.